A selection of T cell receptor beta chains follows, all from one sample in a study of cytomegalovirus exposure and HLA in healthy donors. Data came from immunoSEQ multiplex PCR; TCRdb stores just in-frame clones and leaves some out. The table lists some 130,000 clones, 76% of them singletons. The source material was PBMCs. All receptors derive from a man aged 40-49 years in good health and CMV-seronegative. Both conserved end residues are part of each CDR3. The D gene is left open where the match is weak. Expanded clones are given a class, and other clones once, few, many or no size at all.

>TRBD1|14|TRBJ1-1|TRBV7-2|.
CASRGGQVNTEAFF
TGTGCCAGCAGGGGGGGACAGGTGAACACTGAAGCTTTCTTT
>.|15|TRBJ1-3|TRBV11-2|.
CASSSGWGAGNTIYF
TGTGCCAGCAGCTCTGGTTGGGGGGCTGGAAACACCATATATTTT
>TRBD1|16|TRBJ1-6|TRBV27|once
CASRREGQGYNSPLHF
TGTGCCAGCAGGCGGGAAGGACAGGGGTATAATTCACCCCTCCACTTT
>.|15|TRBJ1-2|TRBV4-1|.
CASSQEAGALDGYTF
TGCGCCAGCAGCCAAGAAGCGGGGGCGTTAGATGGCTACACCTTC
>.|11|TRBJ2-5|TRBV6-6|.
CASSLQETQYF
TGTGCCAGCAGCTTACAAGAGACCCAGTACTTC
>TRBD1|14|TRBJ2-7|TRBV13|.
CASSRQGSPHEQYF
TGTGCCAGCAGCCGACAGGGCTCTCCCCACGAGCAGTACTTC
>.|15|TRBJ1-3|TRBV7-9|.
CASSFIQGTGNTIYF
TGTGCCAGCAGCTTTATACAGGGTACTGGAAACACCATATATTTT
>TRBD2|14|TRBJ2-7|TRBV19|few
CASNPTGGPREQYF
TGTGCCAGTAACCCCACGGGGGGGCCCCGCGAGCAGTACTTC
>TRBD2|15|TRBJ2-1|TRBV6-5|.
CASSRLAGGYNEQFF
TGTGCCAGCAGCCGGTTAGCGGGGGGGTACAATGAGCAGTTCTTC
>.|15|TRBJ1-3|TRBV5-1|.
CASSWGPGTGNTIYF
TGCGCCAGCAGCTGGGGGCCGGGTACTGGAAACACCATATATTTT
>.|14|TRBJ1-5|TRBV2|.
CASSRDSTNQPQHF
TGTGCCAGCAGCCGGGACTCGACAAATCAGCCCCAGCATTTT
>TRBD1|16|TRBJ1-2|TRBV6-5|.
CASSYADRGTVYGYTF
TGTGCCAGCAGTTACGCCGACAGGGGGACGGTCTATGGCTACACCTTC
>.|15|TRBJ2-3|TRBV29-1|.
CSVEDYGQPLDTQYF
TGCAGCGTTGAAGATTATGGACAGCCCCTTGATACGCAGTATTTT
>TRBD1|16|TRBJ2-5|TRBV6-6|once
CASCQGTGGLGETQYF
TGTGCCAGCTGTCAAGGGACAGGGGGTTTAGGGGAGACCCAGTACTTC
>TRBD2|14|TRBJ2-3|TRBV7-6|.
CASSDSSGGLTQYF
TGTGCCAGCAGCGACTCTAGCGGGGGGTTAACGCAGTATTTT
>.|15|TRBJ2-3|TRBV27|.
CASTPEGLRAPTQYF
TGTGCCAGCACTCCCGAGGGACTTAGAGCGCCTACGCAGTATTTT
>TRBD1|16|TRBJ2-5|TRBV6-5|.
CASSSQTGQGQETQYF
TGTGCCAGCAGTTCTCAAACTGGACAGGGTCAAGAGACCCAGTACTTC
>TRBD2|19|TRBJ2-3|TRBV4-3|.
CASSQGFRPVSSGRGAQYF
TGCGCCAGCAGCCAAGGGTTCCGGCCGGTGTCTAGCGGGAGAGGTGCGCAGTATTTT
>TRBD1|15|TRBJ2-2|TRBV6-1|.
CASTPQGAGTGELFF
TGTGCCAGCACGCCTCAGGGGGCAGGCACCGGGGAGCTGTTTTTT
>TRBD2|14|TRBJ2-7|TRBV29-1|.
CSVRTSGRMYEQYF
TGCAGCGTTCGGACTAGCGGGAGGATGTACGAGCAGTACTTC
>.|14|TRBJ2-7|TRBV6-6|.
CASSYLFRVYEQYF
TGTGCCAGCAGTTACCTCTTCAGGGTCTACGAGCAGTACTTC
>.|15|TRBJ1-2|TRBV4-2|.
CASSHDYLTPYGYTF
TGTGCCAGCAGCCACGACTACCTCACCCCCTATGGCTACACCTTC
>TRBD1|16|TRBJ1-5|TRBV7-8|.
CASSSRQGLVDQPQHF
TGTGCCAGCAGCTCGAGACAGGGGTTAGTGGATCAGCCCCAGCATTTT
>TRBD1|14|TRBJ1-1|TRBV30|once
CASTFGQGVGEAFF
TGTGCCTCCACCTTCGGACAGGGGGTCGGTGAAGCTTTCTTT
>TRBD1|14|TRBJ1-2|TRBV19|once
CASNRGQLSYGYTF
TGTGCCAGTAACAGGGGACAGCTCTCCTATGGCTACACCTTC
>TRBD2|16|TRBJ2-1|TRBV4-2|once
CASSSAGARSYNEQFF
TGTGCCAGCAGTTCAGCGGGGGCCCGCTCCTACAATGAGCAGTTCTTC
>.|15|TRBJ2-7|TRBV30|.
CAWSVGGAPTYEQYF
TGTGCCTGGAGTGTTGGGGGGGCCCCCACCTACGAGCAGTACTTC
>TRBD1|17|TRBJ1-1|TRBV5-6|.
CASSLIGNRGVNTEAFF
TGTGCCAGCAGCTTAATCGGGAACAGGGGCGTGAACACTGAAGCTTTCTTT
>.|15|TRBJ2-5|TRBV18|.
CASSPPSVRGETQYF
TGTGCCAGCTCACCACCGTCTGTCAGGGGAGAGACCCAGTACTTC
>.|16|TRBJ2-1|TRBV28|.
CASFATGSSSYNEQFF
TGTGCCAGCTTCGCAACAGGGAGCAGCTCCTACAATGAGCAGTTCTTC
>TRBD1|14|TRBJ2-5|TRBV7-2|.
CASSFGQGWETQYF
TGTGCCAGCAGCTTCGGACAGGGCTGGGAGACCCAGTACTTC
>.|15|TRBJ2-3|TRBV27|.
CASSPRGGSTDTQYF
TGTGCCAGCAGTCCCAGGGGCGGGAGCACAGATACGCAGTATTTT
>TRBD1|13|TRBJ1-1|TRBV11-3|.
CASSLVQGAEAFF
TGTGCCAGCAGCTTAGTGCAGGGGGCAGAAGCTTTCTTT
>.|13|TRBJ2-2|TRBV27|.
CASSVAGAGELFF
TGTGCCAGCAGTGTCGCCGGGGCCGGGGAGCTGTTTTTT
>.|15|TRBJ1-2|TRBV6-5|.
CASSYSRGSVYGYTF
TGTGCCAGCAGTTACTCTCGGGGGTCGGTCTATGGCTACACCTTC
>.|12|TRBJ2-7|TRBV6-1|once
CASSPSSYEQYF
TGTGCCAGCTCCCCCAGCTCCTACGAGCAGTACTTC
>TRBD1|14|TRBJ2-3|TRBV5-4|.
CASSSRQGPDTQYF
TGTGCCAGCAGCTCTCGACAGGGACCAGATACGCAGTATTTT
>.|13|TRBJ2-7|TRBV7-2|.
CASSLDRGREQYF
TGTGCCAGCAGCTTAGACCGGGGTCGGGAGCAGTACTTC
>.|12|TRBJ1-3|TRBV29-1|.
CSVAPPADTIYF
TGCAGCGTTGCACCCCCGGCGGACACCATATATTTT
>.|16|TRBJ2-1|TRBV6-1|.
CASSEAAGRHPNEQFF
TGTGCCAGCAGTGAAGCGGCAGGCCGTCATCCCAATGAGCAGTTCTTC
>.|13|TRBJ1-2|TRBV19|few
CASRIDQGYGYTF
TGTGCCAGTAGGATTGACCAGGGCTATGGCTACACCTTC
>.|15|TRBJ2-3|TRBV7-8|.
CASSFGSPVTDTQYF
TGTGCCAGCAGCTTTGGGAGTCCCGTGACAGATACGCAGTATTTT
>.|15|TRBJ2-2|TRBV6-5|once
CASSYSSAAVQGLFF
TGTGCCAGCAGTTACTCTTCGGCAGCGGTACAGGGGCTGTTTTTT
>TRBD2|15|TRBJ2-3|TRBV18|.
CASSPTSGGPGTQYF
TGTGCCAGCTCACCAACTAGCGGGGGTCCGGGTACGCAGTATTTT
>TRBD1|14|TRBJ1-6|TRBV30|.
CAWSSVTGNSPLHF
TGTGCCTGGAGTTCGGTGACAGGGAATTCACCCCTCCACTTT
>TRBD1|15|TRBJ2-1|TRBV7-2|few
CASSFAGGSYNEQFF
TGTGCCAGCAGCTTCGCAGGGGGCTCCTACAATGAGCAGTTCTTC
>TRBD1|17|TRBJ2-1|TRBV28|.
CASSPATGTGRHNEQFF
TGTGCCAGCAGTCCAGCCACCGGGACAGGGCGGCACAATGAGCAGTTCTTC
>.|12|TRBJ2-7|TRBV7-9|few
CASSSQGYEQYF
TGTGCCAGCAGCTCCCAGGGCTACGAGCAGTACTTC
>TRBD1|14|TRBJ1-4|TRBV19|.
CASTPTGGSEKLFF
TGTGCCAGTACCCCGACAGGGGGTAGTGAAAAACTGTTTTTT
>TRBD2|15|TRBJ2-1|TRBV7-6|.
CASTMGGSSYNEQFF
TGTGCCAGCACTATGGGAGGGAGTTCCTACAATGAGCAGTTCTTC
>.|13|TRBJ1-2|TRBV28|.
CASSPGGGIGYTF
TGTGCCAGCAGTCCCGGGGGGGGTATTGGCTACACCTTC
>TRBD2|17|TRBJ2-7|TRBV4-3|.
CASSQDRPSGRAYEQYF
TGCGCCAGCAGCCAAGATAGGCCTAGCGGAAGGGCCTACGAGCAGTACTTC